The clone carrying this T cell receptor (beta chain) showed up many times. HTBI primers from iRepertoire and Arm-PCR of CDR3 regions yielded the TCR beta libraries. In the original analysis: Identification yielded approximately 66 TRBV and approximately 13 TRBJ segments across samples. One entry per CDR3 protein results from TCRdb running MiXCR on the multiplex PCR reads. The V and J calls come from TCRdb's annotation, not from the publication. This table has more than 300,000 distinct CDR3 sequences, roughly 24% appearing once. CDR1 and CDR2 from the germline V gene are SGHRS and YFSETQ. The CDR3 consists of 15 residues. After removal of 3 bases from V and 1 base from J, the junction contained 6 bases not matched to a gene. Indicated time point: persistent/refractory GD, antithyroid drugs over 5 years with positive TRAb. PBMC RNA was the source of the TCR library. This entry comes from a study of regulatory T cells in long-lasting Graves disease.

The source of this sequence is a woman between 40 and 55 years old with Graves disease. Here the sequenced sample was peripheral blood mononuclear cells (PBMCs), taken when the disease was refractory, from a patient treated with antithyroid drugs. The J gene is TRBJ1-1, the V gene TRBV5-1; 7 bases line up with TRBD1. The CDR3 reads CASSSIDRANTEAFF. In DNA form, the CDR3 reads TGCGCCAGCAGCTCTATAGACAGGGCGAACACTGAAGCTTTCTTT.